These T cell receptor beta chains were read from a single sample in a study of blood T cell repertoires in COVID-19. The repertoire was sequenced with immunoSEQ multiplex PCR; TCRdb's copy has only in-frame clones and lacks some. The sample has about 380,000 clones, about 88% seen once. The sequenced material came from PBMCs or T cells enriched from blood (not recorded which). Receptors were obtained from a woman under 30 who had recovered from COVID-19. Each CDR3 is given with its conserved first and last residue. The order of the fields is J gene, clone size, V gene, D gene, CDR3 DNA, CDR3 protein. D genes are given only for firm matches. The listing skips clone size in some rows; elsewhere it reads once, few, many or a size class.

>TRBJ1-1|-|TRBV30|-
TGTGCCTGGAGGGATGGTTTGGGGAGAGCTTTCTTT
CAWRDGLGRAFF
>TRBJ1-5|few|TRBV23-1|-
TGCGCCAGCAGTCAATGGGACACCCCCTCTAGCAATCAGCCCCAGCATTTT
CASSQWDTPSSNQPQHF
>TRBJ1-1|-|TRBV6-5|-
TGTGCCAGCAGGATGGATCGCGGCTACCTCACTGAAGCTTTCTTT
CASRMDRGYLTEAFF
>TRBJ1-2|-|TRBV5-4|-
TGTGCCAGCAGCTCGGCCAGCGGTGGCTACACCTTC
CASSSASGGYTF
>TRBJ2-5|once|TRBV18|TRBD1
TGTGCCAGTTCGGCCATGGGCAGGGGGCAAGAGACCCAGTACTTC
CASSAMGRGQETQYF
>TRBJ2-1|-|TRBV30|-
TGTGCCTGGTTCAGCAATGAGCAGTTCTTC
CAWFSNEQFF
>TRBJ1-5|-|TRBV19|-
TGTGCCAGTAGTATTGTAGGGGCCCCCAGCAATCAGCCCCAGCATTTT
CASSIVGAPSNQPQHF
>TRBJ2-5|-|TRBV12-3/TRBV12-4|-
TGTGCCAGCAGTTTAGGCGGGCAAGAGACCCAGTACTTC
CASSLGGQETQYF
>TRBJ2-6|-|TRBV27|TRBD1
TGTGCCAGCGGGGGGACAGGGCTCACTGGGGCCAACGTCCTGACTTTC
CASGGTGLTGANVLTF
>TRBJ1-1|-|TRBV30|-
TGTGCCTGGACAGGGTTAAGGACTGAAGCTTTCTTT
CAWTGLRTEAFF
>TRBJ1-2|-|TRBV19|-
TGTGCCAGTAGTGCCAGAACAGATGGCTACACCTTC
CASSARTDGYTF
>TRBJ1-2|-|TRBV11-2|TRBD1
TGTGCCAGCAGCTTGGGTCCAGGACAGGTAGATTATGGCTACACCTTC
CASSLGPGQVDYGYTF
>TRBJ1-2|-|TRBV2|TRBD1
TGTGCCAGCAGTGAAGGGACAGGGGTACATGGCTACACCTTC
CASSEGTGVHGYTF
>TRBJ1-2|-|TRBV27|-
TGTGCCAGCAGTTTCGGGGGTAGCTATGGCTACACCTTC
CASSFGGSYGYTF
>TRBJ1-4|-|TRBV11-1|TRBD1
TGTGCCAGCAGCCACGGACAGGGGGGGAGTGAAAAACTGTTTTTT
CASSHGQGGSEKLFF
>TRBJ1-4|-|TRBV29-1|-
TGCAGCGTTGAAAGCGGGCCGGAAAAACTGTTTTTT
CSVESGPEKLFF
>TRBJ2-3|-|TRBV27|TRBD1
TGTGCCAGCAGTCTAGACAGGGATTTGGATACGCAGTATTTT
CASSLDRDLDTQYF
>TRBJ2-5|-|TRBV13|TRBD1
TGTGCCAGCAGCCCGAGGACAGGGGGAGTCCAAGAGACCCAGTACTTC
CASSPRTGGVQETQYF
>TRBJ2-2|-|TRBV28|-
TGTGCCAGCCGAGGTGGGGCAGACACCGGGGAGCTGTTTTTT
CASRGGADTGELFF
>TRBJ2-7|-|TRBV4-2|TRBD2
TGTGCCAGCAGCCAAGATGGTGGTGGACTAGCGGGGGATAGCTCCTACGAGCAGTACTTC
CASSQDGGGLAGDSSYEQYF
>TRBJ1-2|-|TRBV6-5|-
TGTGCCAGCAGTTACTCTGGGGGGGCGCGTGGCTACACCTTC
CASSYSGGARGYTF
>TRBJ2-7|-|TRBV29-1|-
TGCAGCGCCATGAAAGTCGAGGCCCAGGGGTACGAGCAGTACTTC
CSAMKVEAQGYEQYF
>TRBJ1-6|few|TRBV7-8|TRBD1
TGTGCCAGCAGCCAACAACGACAGGGGGCACCCCTCCACTTT
CASSQQRQGAPLHF
>TRBJ1-4|-|TRBV10-2|-
TGCGCCAGCAGTGGTGGCAGGGCGGCTGAAAAACTGTTTTTT
CASSGGRAAEKLFF
>TRBJ1-1|-|TRBV9|-
TGTGCCAGCAGCCTAGACGGGACTAACACTGAAGCTTTCTTT
CASSLDGTNTEAFF
>TRBJ2-3|-|TRBV9|-
TGTGCCAGCAGCGTTCGTCAGTCTAGCACAGATACGCAGTATTTT
CASSVRQSSTDTQYF
>TRBJ2-7|-|TRBV5-1|-
TGCGCCAGCAGCACCCAGGGAAACGGCGCGAAGCAGTACTTC
CASSTQGNGAKQYF
>TRBJ2-6|-|TRBV12-1|-
TGTGCCAGCAGCTCGAACCTCCACGGCGTCCTGACTTTC
CASSSNLHGVLTF
>TRBJ1-6|-|TRBV4-1|-
TGCGCCAGCAGCCAAGAGGGGGGGGCGGGTTCACCCCTCCACTTT
CASSQEGGAGSPLHF
>TRBJ2-1|-|TRBV20-1|-
TGCAGTGCTAGTTTACGGGGGAGGACCGATGAGCAGTTCTTC
CSASLRGRTDEQFF
>TRBJ2-3|-|TRBV11-2|-
TGTGCCAGCAGGCGCTCGGCAGATACGCAGTATTTT
CASRRSADTQYF
>TRBJ2-7|-|TRBV6-5|-
TGTGCCAGCAGCCCGTCGGGGGTATCCGAGCAGTACTTC
CASSPSGVSEQYF
>TRBJ2-7|-|TRBV27|TRBD2
TGTGCCAGCACCCGGGGGGGGGAGAGGCTTTGGGAGCAGTACTTC
CASTRGGERLWEQYF
>TRBJ2-1|once|TRBV5-6|TRBD1
TGTGCCAGCAGCCCCACCGGGACAGCTTCCTACAATGAGCAGTTCTTC
CASSPTGTASYNEQFF
>TRBJ1-6|-|TRBV27|-
TGTGCCAGCAGTTTTTCAATCTCGGACAGTTACAATTCACCCCTCCACTTT
CASSFSISDSYNSPLHF
>TRBJ1-1|-|TRBV5-8|-
TGTGCCAGCAGCCGTCTTTACAGGGAACGGAACACTGAAGCTTTCTTT
CASSRLYRERNTEAFF
>TRBJ1-1|-|TRBV20-1|-
TGCAGTGCTAGTCGGAGTGAAGCTTTCTTT
CSASRSEAFF
>TRBJ2-2|-|TRBV6-4|-
TGTGCCAGCAGTGACGATCGGGGCACCGGGGAGCTGTTTTTT
CASSDDRGTGELFF
>TRBJ1-1|-|TRBV5-5|TRBD1
TGTGCCAGCAGCTTGGGTCAGGGGGGGAACACTGAAGCTTTCTTT
CASSLGQGGNTEAFF
>TRBJ1-3|-|TRBV30|TRBD1
TGTGCCTGGGGACGGGGACAGGGAAATTTTGGAAACACCATATATTTT
CAWGRGQGNFGNTIYF